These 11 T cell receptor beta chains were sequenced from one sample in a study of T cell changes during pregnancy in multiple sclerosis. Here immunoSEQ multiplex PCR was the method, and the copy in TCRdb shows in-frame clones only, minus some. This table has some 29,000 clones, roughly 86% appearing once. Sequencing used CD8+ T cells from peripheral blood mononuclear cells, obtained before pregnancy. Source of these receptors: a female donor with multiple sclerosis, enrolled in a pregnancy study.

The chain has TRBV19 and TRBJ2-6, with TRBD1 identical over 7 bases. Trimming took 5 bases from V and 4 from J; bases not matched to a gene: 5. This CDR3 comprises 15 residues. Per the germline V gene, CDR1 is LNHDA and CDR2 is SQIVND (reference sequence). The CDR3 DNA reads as TGTGCCAGTAGTCACGACAGGGAAGGGGCCAACGTCCTGACTTTC. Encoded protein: CASSHDREGANVLTF. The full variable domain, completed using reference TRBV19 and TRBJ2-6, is DGGITQSPKYLFRKEGQNVTLSCEQNLNHDAMYWYRQDPGQGLRLIYYSQIVNDFQKGDIAEGYSVSREKKESFPLTVTSAQKNPTAFYLCASSHDREGANVLTFGAGSRLTVL.

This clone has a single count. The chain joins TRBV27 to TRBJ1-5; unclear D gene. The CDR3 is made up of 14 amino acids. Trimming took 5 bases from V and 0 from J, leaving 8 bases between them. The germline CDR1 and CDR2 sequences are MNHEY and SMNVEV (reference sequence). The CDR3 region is CASSPRDSNQPQHF. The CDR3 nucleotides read TGTGCCAGCAGTCCCCGGGATAGCAATCAGCCCCAGCATTTT.

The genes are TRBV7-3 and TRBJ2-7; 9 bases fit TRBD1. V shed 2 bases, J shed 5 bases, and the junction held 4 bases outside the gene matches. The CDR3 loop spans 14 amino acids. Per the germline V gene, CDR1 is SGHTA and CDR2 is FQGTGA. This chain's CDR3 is CASSLLGQGDEQYF. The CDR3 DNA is TGTGCCAGCAGCTTATTGGGACAGGGCGACGAGCAGTACTTC.

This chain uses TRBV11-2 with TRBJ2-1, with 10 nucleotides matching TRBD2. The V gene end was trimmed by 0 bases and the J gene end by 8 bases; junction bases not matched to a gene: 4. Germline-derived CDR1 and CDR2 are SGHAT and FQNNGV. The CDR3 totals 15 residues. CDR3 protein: CASSLETSGNDEQFF. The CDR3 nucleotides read TGTGCCAGCAGCTTAGAAACTAGCGGGAACGATGAGCAGTTCTTC.

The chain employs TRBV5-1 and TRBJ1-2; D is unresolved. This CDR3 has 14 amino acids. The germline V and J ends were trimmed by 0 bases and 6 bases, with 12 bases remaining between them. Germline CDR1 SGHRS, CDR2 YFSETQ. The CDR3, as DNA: TGCGCCAGCAGCTTGGAGGGAGTGGGTAATGGCTACACCTTC. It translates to CASSLEGVGNGYTF.

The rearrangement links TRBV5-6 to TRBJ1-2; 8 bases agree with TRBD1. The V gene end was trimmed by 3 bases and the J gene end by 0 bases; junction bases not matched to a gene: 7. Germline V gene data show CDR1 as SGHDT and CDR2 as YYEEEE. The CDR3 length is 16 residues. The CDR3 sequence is CASSWDDRGTNYGYTF. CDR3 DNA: TGTGCCAGCAGCTGGGACGACAGGGGTACTAACTATGGCTACACCTTC.

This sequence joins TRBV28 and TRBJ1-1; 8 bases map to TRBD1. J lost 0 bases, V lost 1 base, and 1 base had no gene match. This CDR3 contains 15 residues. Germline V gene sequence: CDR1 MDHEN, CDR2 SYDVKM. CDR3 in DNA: TGTGCCAGCAGTTTATCGACAGGGGTGAACACTGAAGCTTTCTTT. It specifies CASSLSTGVNTEAFF.

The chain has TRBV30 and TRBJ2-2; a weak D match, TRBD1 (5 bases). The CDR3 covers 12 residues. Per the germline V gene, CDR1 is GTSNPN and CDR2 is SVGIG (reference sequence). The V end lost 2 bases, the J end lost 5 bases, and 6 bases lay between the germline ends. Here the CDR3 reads CAWSQGTGELFF. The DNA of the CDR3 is TGTGCCTGGAGTCAGGGAACCGGGGAGCTGTTTTTT.

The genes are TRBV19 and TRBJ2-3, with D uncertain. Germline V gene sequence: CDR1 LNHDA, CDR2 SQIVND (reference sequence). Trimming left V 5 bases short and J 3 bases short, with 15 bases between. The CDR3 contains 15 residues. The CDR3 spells CASSAVPGGTDTQYF. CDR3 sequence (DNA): TGTGCCAGTAGTGCCGTTCCAGGTGGGACAGATACGCAGTATTTT.

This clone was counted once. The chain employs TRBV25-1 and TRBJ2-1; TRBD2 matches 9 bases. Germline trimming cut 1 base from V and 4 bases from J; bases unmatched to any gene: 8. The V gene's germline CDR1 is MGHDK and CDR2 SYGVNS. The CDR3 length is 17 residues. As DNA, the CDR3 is TGTGCCAGCAGTGAATCTAGCGGGGAAAGGATTTACAATGAGCAGTTCTTC. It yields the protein CASSESSGERIYNEQFF.

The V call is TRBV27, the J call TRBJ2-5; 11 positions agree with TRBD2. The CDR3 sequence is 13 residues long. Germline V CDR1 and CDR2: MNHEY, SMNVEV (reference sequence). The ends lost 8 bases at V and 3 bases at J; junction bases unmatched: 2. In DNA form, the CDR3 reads TGTGCCAGCGCGGGACTAGCGGAAGAGACCCAGTACTTC. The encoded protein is CASAGLAEETQYF.